This entry concerns a single T cell receptor beta chain. This clone was found a few times. Its antigen has not been determined. The sample holds no much larger clone one base away, and base qualities are not on file. Inclusion was restricted to participants for whom at least one PBMC sample before ART initiation and at least two post-ART samples were available. All participants with HIV were treated in the United States of America. Before DNA extraction, cryopreserved samples containing roughly 1-10 million PBMC were thawed and washed. At the time of the earliest PBMC sample, participants with HIV were aged between about 20 and 55 years. PBMC samples from each participant spanned 1-4 timepoints before ART initiation and 2-8 timepoints after ART initiation, with a median of 7 samples. For every participant, serial HIV viral load, CD4+ T-cell count, ART history and demographic data were obtained. A Qiagen kit on a QIAcube was used to extract genomic DNA from unsorted PBMC, with samples processed in batches of 12.

At the junction V is shortened by 7 bases and J by 1 base, with 8 bases in between. CDR1 and CDR2 were assigned from the germline V gene (reference sequence) as LNHDA and SQIVND. The CDR3 covers 13 residues, taking in both the cysteine and the phenylalanine. Here the CDR3 DNA is all that survives: 39 bases in frame from base 1. Sequencing of the TRB variable region was done with the immunoSEQ hsTCRB v3.0 assay at survey level resolution. The targeted TRB sequencing depth was roughly 40,000-50,000 T-cell genomes per sample. TRB libraries were pooled and sequenced on an Illumina MiSeq using a v3 150-cycle kit. From the authors' description of their analysis: Repertoire analysis was performed in R inside a reproducible Nextflow workflow that covered QC, data transformation and analysis. LymphoSeq2, an R package for exploring AIRR-Seq data, was used to implement custom analyses. A handful of samples that yielded fewer than 5000 total TRB sequences were excluded, so that approximately 200 HIV repertoires were analyzed. Of the roughly 180 retained HIV repertoires, roughly 61 were collected before and about 130 after ART initiation. Repertoires were downsampled to 5000 TRB nucleotide sequences, and summary statistics were averaged over 100 downsampling iterations. TRB sequences were retained for analysis only if CDR3 regions of at least seven amino acids were present. Two measures captured diversity: a Shannon entropy-derived clonality score and the Gini coefficient. In repertoire networks, the top 5000 CDR3 amino acid sequences were linked whenever an edit distance of one separated two sequences. For TRB CDR3 amino acid sequences, antigen specificity groups and MHC restriction were predicted with GLIPH2. To flag known CMV, EBV, HIV or tissue antigen associations, CDR3 amino acid sequences were matched against VDJdb and McPAS-TCR. Pre-ART, post-ART and control groups were compared with Wilcoxon signed-rank tests and Holm-Bonferroni correction. TCRdb stores this immuneACCESS table with in-frame sequences only. Part of the clones is absent; in the studies checked, under half of the shortfall reflects unresolved V genes, and no reason is known for the rest. Clone size and the V and J calls come from that table; the DNA yielded D and trimming. The sample table records 30,000 to 40,000 clones; around four fifths of these occur just once. 6.5% to 9.5% of the sample goes to the ten largest clones.

The data originate from a study of long-term antiretroviral therapy in people with HIV (dated by TCRdb to the early 2020s). Notes on the research overall: The earliest samples were collected approximately a decade before the 2015 WHO recommendation for immediate ART, a period when ART was typically delayed until CD4 counts fell. Whether ART initiation and durable HIV suppression were associated with changes in peripheral blood TRB repertoire composition and diversity was tested in a retrospective serial study. A total of fewer than 250 cryopreserved PBMC samples came from approximately 30 adults with confirmed HIV infection and were collected serially over a mean of about six years (range 1-12). Of the 30 participants with HIV, 10 to 11 were female. Test extractions of a monoclonal T-cell line alongside approximately 34 polyclonal samples showed no cross-contamination during QIAcube processing.

What the research found in general, with its limitations: Because pre-ART samples had limited cell numbers, profiling was done on unsorted PBMC rather than on sorted CD4+ and CD8+ T cells. The samples were dated from the mid-2000s to the late 2010s, and the ART regimens that were used may be less effective than current ART regimens. Inferences about post-ART repertoire changes were limited because no data were available on ART adherence, viral resistance or therapy changes. A significant increase in TRB diversity was found to be associated with ART initiation, although TRB diversity was observed to remain significantly below that of transplant donor controls even after long-term ART. Limited PBMC availability meant only the TCR beta chain was sequenced, without alpha chain pairing. CDR3 length ranges in HIV repertoires were narrower than in controls, and network structure suggested an antigen-experienced repertoire with only a slight naive shift after ART. Expanded TRB clones identified before ART initiation dominated the repertoire at all time points, although this dominance fluctuated and declined in many PLHIV after ART.

This material consisted of unsorted PBMCs, taken 0.4 years before starting antiretroviral therapy. This chain joins TRBV19 to TRBJ1-5; the D gene is not confidently resolved. The sequence derives from a man aged 18 to 29 with HIV. This receptor carries the CDR3 CASTSGSNQPQHF. In nucleotides, the sequence is TGTGCCAGTACTTCAGGCAGCAATCAGCCCCAGCATTTT.